A single sample is the source of the 10 T cell receptor beta chains below, sequenced in a study of T cell responses to AZD1222 COVID-19 vaccine. Clones were sequenced by immunoSEQ multiplex PCR, and TCRdb holds only the in-frame ones, with some missing. The sample lists 150,000 to 180,000 clones, around 85% occurring once. The sequenced sample was peripheral blood, obtained on day 0 of MenACWY control vaccination. The receptors were sampled from an adult in good health.

A single count supports this clone. The chain is built from TRBV2 and TRBJ1-4; D perhaps matches TRBD1 (5 bases). The V gene's germline CDR1 is SNHLY and CDR2 FYNNEI. The V and J ends lost 6 bases and 3 bases respectively, with 11 bases between them. CDR3 length: 14 amino acids. Here the CDR3 reads CASSRERSNEKLFF. CDR3 bases: TGTGCCAGCAGCAGGGAACGGTCTAATGAAAAACTGTTTTTT.

This clone turned up a few times. V usage is TRBV5-1 and J usage is TRBJ1-5; weak D call: TRBD1 (5 bases). CDR3 length equals 15 residues. The germline gives CDR1 SGHRS, CDR2 YFSETQ. V gave up 0 bases and J gave up 6 bases, with 13 bases separating them. The chain's CDR3 is CASSLEGLGAQPQHF. The CDR3 nucleotides are TGCGCCAGCAGCTTGGAGGGCCTAGGGGCTCAGCCCCAGCATTTT.

This rearrangement joins TRBV7-8 to TRBJ2-1, with D unresolved. CDR3 length equals 11 residues. CDR1 is SGHVS, CDR2 FQNEAQ, per germline. V was cut by 8 bases and J by 4 bases, with 6 bases left in between. The CDR3 DNA follows: TGTGCCAGCGACCTTTACAATGAGCAGTTCTTC. Amino acid sequence: CASDLYNEQFF.

This chain joins TRBV10-2 and TRBJ1-5; D might be TRBD1 (5 bases). Per the germline V gene, CDR1 is WSHSY and CDR2 is SAAADI. Trimming took off 0 bases at V and 11 bases at J, with 14 bases between the two ends. There are 14 residues in the CDR3. CDR3 nucleotides: TGCGCCAGCAGTGAGTCGAGGCAGGGCGAGGCCCAGCATTTT. Translated, it gives CASSESRQGEAQHF.

The V call is TRBV6-5, the J call TRBJ1-1; D is unclear. CDR1 MNHEY and CDR2 SVGAGI come from the germline V gene. The CDR3 contains 13 residues. The V and J ends lost 2 bases and 11 bases respectively, with 15 bases between them. The CDR3, as DNA: TGTGCCAGCAGTTACCCCGGCCAAGGATTGGCTTTCTTT. Encoded protein: CASSYPGQGLAFF.

V usage is TRBV7-9 and J usage is TRBJ1-2, with D possibly matching TRBD1 (6 bases). Germline CDR1 reads SEHNR; CDR2 reads FQNEAQ (reference sequence). The CDR3 contains 17 residues. V was pared by 5 bases and J by 5 bases, with 24 bases between. CDR3 in DNA: TGTGCCAGCAGCCCTGGAGGCGTGGGGGCAAAACTTTATGGCTACACCTTC. Encoded protein: CASSPGGVGAKLYGYTF.

This chain joins TRBV10-3 and TRBJ2-1, with 8 nucleotides matching TRBD2. This CDR3 spans 16 amino acids. Unmatched junction bases numbered 10, after V lost 4 bases and J lost 5 bases. CDR1 and CDR2 from the germline V gene are ENHRY and SYGVKD. Here the CDR3 reads CAISVGSGKGNNEQFF. In nucleotides, the CDR3 is TGTGCCATCAGTGTGGGTAGCGGGAAGGGGAACAATGAGCAGTTCTTC.

The chain joins TRBV7-2 to TRBJ1-1; D call uncertain. Germline V CDR1 and CDR2: SGHTA, FQGNSA. The CDR3 runs to 13 residues. V was pared by 5 bases and J by 8 bases, with 15 bases between. The CDR3 protein is CASSPKGAREAFF. For the CDR3, the DNA is TGTGCCAGCAGCCCTAAGGGAGCACGGGAAGCTTTCTTT.

This chain connects TRBV11-3 to TRBJ2-3; possibly TRBD2 for D (5 bases). The CDR3 consists of 15 residues. The V gene's germline CDR1 is SGHNT and CDR2 YENEEA. The V gene lost 4 bases and the J gene lost 3 bases, with 14 bases spanning the gap. The CDR3 reads CASSSRGLETDTQYF. CDR3 sequence (DNA): TGTGCCAGCAGCTCCCGAGGGTTAGAAACAGATACGCAGTATTTT.

The chain recombines TRBV28 with TRBJ1-2; possible D gene TRBD1, 6 bases. This CDR3 region has 12 residues. CDR1 and CDR2 from the germline V gene are MDHEN and SYDVKM. Trimming cost V 1 base and J 7 bases, with 7 bases left between them. For the CDR3, the DNA is TGTGCCAGCAGTTTATCCAGGGGTGGCTACACCTTC. It translates to CASSLSRGGYTF.